The rows below give T cell receptor beta chains drawn from one sample of a study of T cell changes during pregnancy in multiple sclerosis. The table came from immunoSEQ multiplex PCR; TCRdb's copy has only in-frame clones and leaves some out. Among around 58,000 clones listed, roughly nine tenths were seen once. Here the sequenced sample was peripheral blood, taken before pregnancy. The receptor source for this set is a female donor with multiple sclerosis, enrolled in a pregnancy study. CDR3s include the opening cysteine and the closing phenylalanine or tryptophan. The D gene is left open where the match is weak. Not every row has a clone size; where given, it reads once, few, many or a size class.

D gene,J gene,V gene,clone size,CDR3 protein,CDR3 DNA
-,TRBJ2-1,TRBV18,once,CASSPLAGSEDEQFF,TGTGCCAGCTCACCATTGGCAGGGTCTGAGGATGAGCAGTTCTTC
-,TRBJ2-3,TRBV9,few,CASSSGINTDTQYF,TGTGCCAGCAGCTCAGGGATAAACACAGATACGCAGTATTTT
-,TRBJ1-2,TRBV5-6,-,CASSLTQNYGYTF,TGTGCCAGCAGCTTGACACAGAACTATGGCTACACCTTC
TRBD1,TRBJ2-1,TRBV11-3,-,CASSLDGTGVNEQFF,TGTGCCAGCAGCTTAGACGGGACAGGGGTCAATGAGCAGTTCTTC
-,TRBJ1-1,TRBV13,-,CASSFLTRPLVNTEAFF,TGTGCCAGCAGCTTTCTTACTCGTCCGTTAGTGAACACTGAAGCTTTCTTT
TRBD1,TRBJ2-7,TRBV29-1,-,CSVAYKSGTGDSYEQYF,TGCAGCGTTGCATATAAGTCCGGGACAGGGGACTCCTACGAGCAGTACTTC
-,TRBJ1-2,TRBV28,once,CASSRRGGYTF,TGTGCCAGCAGCCGGAGGGGAGGCTACACCTTC
TRBD2,TRBJ2-1,TRBV11-2,-,CASSSPRAGGTHGEQFF,TGTGCCAGCAGCTCCCCTCGGGCGGGGGGCACTCATGGTGAGCAGTTCTTC
TRBD1,TRBJ1-2,TRBV5-4,-,CASSLKGTGGEGYTF,TGTGCCAGCAGCTTGAAAGGGACAGGGGGCGAAGGCTACACCTTC
-,TRBJ2-5,TRBV25-1,-,CASSDWGKSTVRKETQYF,TGTGCCAGCAGTGATTGGGGCAAGTCGACAGTCCGCAAAGAGACCCAGTACTTC
-,TRBJ1-1,TRBV10-3,-,CAISDRTLNTEAFF,TGTGCCATCAGTGATCGGACATTAAACACTGAAGCTTTCTTT
-,TRBJ2-7,TRBV19,-,CASSMVPLEEQYF,TGTGCCAGTAGTATGGTCCCCCTAGAGGAGCAGTACTTC
-,TRBJ1-6,TRBV2,-,CASRERGGASLHF,TGTGCCAGCAGAGAAAGGGGGGGAGCGTCCCTCCACTTT
-,TRBJ2-1,TRBV27,-,CASSGKPYNEQFF,TGTGCCAGCTCAGGGAAACCCTACAATGAGCAGTTCTTC
-,TRBJ2-3,TRBV5-1,once,CASSFSGSTDTQYF,TGCGCCAGCAGCTTTTCAGGGTCCACAGATACGCAGTATTTT
TRBD2,TRBJ2-1,TRBV9,-,CASSVYWRGGRQFF,TGTGCCAGCAGCGTATACTGGCGGGGGGGCCGCCAGTTCTTC
TRBD2,TRBJ2-5,TRBV29-1,-,CSVDGVRGGPETQYF,TGCAGCGTTGACGGGGTGCGGGGGGGCCCGGAGACCCAGTACTTC
-,TRBJ2-7,TRBV20-1,-,CSARDSYEQYF,TGCAGTGCTAGAGACTCCTACGAGCAGTACTTC
TRBD2,TRBJ2-3,TRBV30,-,CAWSRTSGGGDTQYF,TGTGCCTGGAGTCGGACTAGCGGGGGGGGAGATACGCAGTATTTT
TRBD1,TRBJ1-2,TRBV10-3,-,CAISEPGQGTEGYTF,TGTGCCATCAGTGAGCCGGGACAGGGTACGGAAGGCTACACCTTC
TRBD1,TRBJ2-7,TRBV7-9,-,CASSTSGQGALSYEQYF,TGTGCCAGCAGCACCTCGGGACAGGGAGCCCTCTCCTACGAGCAGTACTTC
TRBD1,TRBJ1-5,TRBV7-9,-,CASSLGAGQGKKPQHF,TGTGCCAGCAGCTTAGGTGCCGGACAGGGTAAAAAGCCCCAGCATTTT
TRBD1,TRBJ1-1,TRBV19,-,CASSGQGGTEAFF,TGTGCCAGTAGTGGTCAGGGGGGAACTGAAGCTTTCTTT
-,TRBJ2-3,TRBV11-3,-,CASSFQTDTQYF,TGTGCCAGCAGCTTCCAGACAGATACGCAGTATTTT
TRBD1,TRBJ1-2,TRBV10-3,-,CAISGDRSTNYGYTF,TGTGCCATCAGTGGGGACAGGAGTACTAACTATGGCTACACCTTC
-,TRBJ1-3,TRBV11-2,-,CASSLRGTGPGNTIYF,TGTGCCAGCAGCTTAAGAGGCACGGGTCCCGGAAACACCATATATTTT
TRBD1,TRBJ1-1,TRBV6-1,-,CASSLDRGNTEAFF,TGTGCCAGCAGTCTGGACAGGGGGAACACTGAAGCTTTCTTT
-,TRBJ2-7,TRBV21-1,-,CASSKRGDRGRQLQPLYSYEQYF,TGTGCCAGCAGCAAACGGGGCGACAGGGGGCGACAACTCCAACCCTTATACTCCTACGAGCAGTACTTC
-,TRBJ2-7,TRBV11-2,-,CASSRTTTSDGQYF,TGTGCCAGCAGCCGTACTACTACATCAGACGGGCAGTACTTC
TRBD1,TRBJ2-3,TRBV6-5,-,CASSSPRGNTDTQYF,TGTGCCAGCAGTTCACCCAGGGGGAACACAGATACGCAGTATTTT
TRBD1,TRBJ1-2,TRBV7-2,-,CASSLSGQGYGYTF,TGTGCCAGCAGCTTGTCGGGACAGGGGTATGGCTACACCTTC
TRBD2,TRBJ2-1,TRBV9,-,CASSVDLAGEKFF,TGTGCCAGCAGCGTAGACCTAGCGGGGGAGAAGTTCTTC
TRBD2,TRBJ2-5,TRBV9,-,CASRPSGGAWETQYF,TGTGCCAGCCGACCTAGCGGGGGGGCCTGGGAGACCCAGTACTTC
TRBD1,TRBJ2-3,TRBV5-1,once,CASSLGRAGGIDTQYF,TGCGCCAGCAGCTTGGGTCGGGCAGGGGGCATAGATACGCAGTATTTT
TRBD1,TRBJ2-2,TRBV7-7,-,CASSLGQGLKNGELFF,TGTGCCAGCAGCTTAGGACAGGGATTGAAAAACGGGGAGCTGTTTTTT
-,TRBJ2-1,TRBV6-1,-,CASSEVEDSQFF,TGTGCCAGCAGTGAAGTTGAGGACTCACAGTTCTTC
TRBD2,TRBJ2-3,TRBV29-1,-,CSVEGGGADTQYF,TGCAGCGTTGAAGGCGGGGGGGCCGATACGCAGTATTTT
-,TRBJ2-6,TRBV7-9,-,CASSADRPSGANVLTF,TGTGCCAGCAGCGCCGACAGACCCTCTGGGGCCAACGTCCTGACTTTC
TRBD1,TRBJ2-1,TRBV10-3,-,CAISEGTGSYEQFF,TGTGCCATCAGTGAGGGGACAGGGAGTTATGAGCAGTTCTTC
-,TRBJ2-5,TRBV25-1,-,CASSESGAWGTQYF,TGTGCCAGCAGTGAGAGCGGCGCCTGGGGGACCCAGTACTTC
TRBD1,TRBJ1-2,TRBV5-6,-,CASSSAFRGPQYGYTF,TGTGCCAGCAGCTCGGCTTTCAGGGGGCCCCAGTATGGCTACACCTTC
-,TRBJ1-4,TRBV14,-,CASSRDSSREKLFF,TGTGCCAGCAGCCGAGACAGTTCCCGCGAAAAACTGTTTTTT
TRBD1,TRBJ2-7,TRBV6-5,-,CASSTTGLGEQYF,TGTGCCAGCAGTACGACAGGGTTGGGCGAGCAGTACTTC